This T cell receptor (beta chain) was obtained from a study of shared clonotypes between healthy human individuals. The study, taken as a whole, reports: An effect of sequencing depth on clonotype sharing among donors was expected.

The V end was cut by 3 bases, the J end by 4 bases, with 12 bases between. The CDR3 sequence is 14 residues long. Germline V lookup: CDR1 MDHEN, CDR2 SYDVKM. The repertoire was sequenced with immunoSEQ multiplex PCR; TCRdb's copy has only in-frame clones and lacks some. The sample holds hundreds of thousands of clones, roughly 72% seen once. As to this clone: The antigen is not known.

Sample: memory CD4+ T cells sorted from blood. As to subset: CD45RA-negative fraction. This clonotype was sampled from a woman aged 30 to 39 in good health. The chain couples TRBV28 to TRBJ2-5; D may be TRBD1 or TRBD2 (6 bases each). The CDR3 is CASSFGGRRETQYF. The DNA of the CDR3 is TGTGCCAGCAGTTTTGGGGGGCGCAGAGAGACCCAGTACTTC. Using reference TRBV28 and TRBJ2-5 for the parts outside the CDR3, the full variable domain is DVKVTQSSRYLVKRTGEKVFLECVQDMDHENMFWYRQDPGLGLRLIYFSYDVKMKEKGDIPEGYSVSREKKERFSLILESASTNQTSMYLCASSFGGRRETQYFGPGTRLLVL.